This T cell receptor (beta chain) was identified during a study of CD8 T cells in Susac syndrome. The germline gives CDR1 DFQATT, CDR2 SNEGSKA (reference sequence). The V segment lost 6 bases and the J segment 0 bases; nucleotides outside the gene matches: 6. The CDR3 sequence is 14 residues long. Reverse transcription used 0.5 to 1 ug RNA and random hexamers. TCRdb passed the immunoSEQ multiplex PCR reads through MiXCR, listing each CDR3 protein once. The table includes a few hundred thousand distinct CDR3 sequences, 65% to 90% detected once. Sequences were obtained from CD8+ T cells from PBMCs. This sequence originates from a human donor with multiple sclerosis. This chain uses TRBV20-1 with TRBJ2-5; 8 bases match TRBD2. The CDR3 is CSARERGYQETQYF. In nucleotides, the CDR3 is TGCAGTGCCCGAGAGCGGGGGTACCAAGAGACCCAGTACTTC.